This T cell receptor (beta chain) derives from a study of human T cells and chemical hapten exposure (dated by TCRdb to 2020 to 2023). The study in broad terms: For sensitization, 2% DPC in acetone was applied to an approximately 2 cm by approximately 2 cm area of upper inner arm skin. Weekly therapeutic DPC doses were additionally applied to the scalp of patients throughout the approximately 25-week study period. Patch testing on the upper back used Finn chambers containing 0.01% DPC, with scoring done after 6 days according to International Contact Dermatitis Research Group standards. The patient cohort, mostly female, included alopecia areata with under or over 50% scalp involvement, alopecia totalis and alopecia universalis. Libraries were pooled for sequencing, and variation in per-sample TCR yields was attributed mainly to small differences in library volumes within the pool. This study followed changes in the peripheral blood TCR repertoire in vivo during primary and secondary sensitization of alopecia patients to the hapten diphenylcyclopropenone (DPC). Blood samples were taken from patients before sensitization (week 0) and then at 2, 6 and about 24 weeks after DPC sensitization. Roughly 30 alopecia patients gave blood for TCR sequencing at one to four time points (pre-sensitization, 2, 6 and 24 weeks).

The library came from RACE. Sequenced on a NextSeq 500. During library preparation, unique molecular identifiers were attached to individual cDNA molecules so that TCRs could be counted quantitatively and reproducibly. Each blood RNA sample was used to sequence both TCR alpha and TCR beta chains. The paper's processing steps were these. Samples had a median of roughly 98,000 TCRs, with a range from roughly 20,000 to 690,600. The Decombinator software suite was used to annotate V, J and CDR3 in the TCR reads. To make PS versus PT1 abundance plots, every sample was subsampled to the same number of TCRs (28,000). TCRs were defined as expanded if absent before sensitization and observed at least eight times at the 2-week time point. Starting from the raw public reads, TCRdb applied fastp trimming at Q25, assembled clones with MiXCR and retained in-frame beta chains. One record per CDR3 amino acid sequence lists the most common genes and DNA. The V and J calls here are based on TCRdb, not the publication. The sample table shows about 69,000 distinct CDR3 sequences, and 10% to 13% are seen once. Together, the top ten hold roughly 7% of the sample.

This sample's time point label indicates: patch test 2, 6 weeks after DPC sensitization. The treatment or condition label of this sample denotes: therapeutic diphenylcyclopropenone sensitization with weekly scalp DPC. At every patch-test visit, the blood draw took place before the patch test was put on. Eligible patients were aged 18 to 70, diagnosed with alopecia, deemed suitable for DPC therapy, and excluded if pregnant. Total RNA was extracted from unfractionated whole blood that had been collected in Tempus Blood RNA tubes. Looking up the germline V gene yields CDR1 SQVTM and CDR2 ANQGSEA. Counted from cysteine to phenylalanine, this CDR3 has 13 amino acids. Only CDR3 DNA is held: 39 bases, read in frame from base 1. The table lists this clonotype with many counts. No antigen is known for it. No much larger clone is present one base from it, and per-base qualities are unavailable. What the study reported, not specific to this receptor: Because every patient had alopecia, a presumed autoimmune disease, the patients' immune response might differ from that of healthy individuals. Significantly more large CDR3 similarity clusters were formed by expanded TCRs than by pre-sensitization or healthy control sets, consistent with antigen-driven responses. A positive correlation was found between the number of PT1 expanded TCRs and patch test score, with significance reached at thresholds 8, 16 and 32 but not 4. Repeated subsampling changed both the strength of the expansion versus patch-test correlation and the threshold at which the correlation became significant. No change with DPC sensitization was found in the number of TCRs above 1 in 1000 frequency, and no evidence of global repertoire structure alterations was found.

Material: whole blood, obtained in connection with sensitization to the hapten diphenylcyclopropenone (DPC). The receptor was isolated from a woman aged 45 to 65 with alopecia areata. Some clones in this sample may be carry-over from other donors' samples. The receptor chain draws on TRBV29-1 and TRBJ1-1; TRBD1 might be the D gene, on 5 matching bases. The DNA sequence is given as TGCAGTGGGAGACAGACGGTTAGTACTGAAGCTTTCTTT. It is translated as CSGRQTVSTEAFF.